A selection of T cell receptor beta chains follows, all from one sample in a study of a mutant IDH1 vaccine in newly diagnosed glioma. Their target antigens are unknown. The method was immunoSEQ multiplex PCR; TCRdb's version includes in-frame clones alone and lacks a portion of them. The sample has 60,000 to 85,000 clones; approximately 85% are singletons. Sample: PBMCs, taken from a glioma patient whose treatment included an IDH1 peptide vaccine. These receptors were collected from a woman aged 45-59 years with glioma. CDR3s include the opening cysteine and the closing phenylalanine or tryptophan. The D gene is left open where the match is weak. The size field is filled for only some rows; it gives once, few, many or a size class.

size: NA
V: TRBV25-1
J: TRBJ2-1
D: TRBD2
DNA: TGTGCCAGCAGTGATCCCCTCCTAGCGGGAGTGGATGAGCAGTTCTTC
CDR3: CASSDPLLAGVDEQFF

size: NA
V: TRBV30
J: TRBJ2-2
D: TRBD1
DNA: TGTGCCTGGAGGGTCCAGACAGGGGGGGGCGGGGAGCTGTTTTTT
CDR3: CAWRVQTGGGGELFF

size: NA
V: TRBV4-1
J: TRBJ1-1
D: TRBD1
DNA: TGCGCCAGCAGCCCGCGGGACAGCAATCAGTTCTTT
CDR3: CASSPRDSNQFF

size: NA
V: TRBV6-5
J: TRBJ1-2
D: NA
DNA: TGTGCCAGCCAGAGGATCCCTGGGAGTGGCTACACCTTC
CDR3: CASQRIPGSGYTF

size: NA
V: TRBV28
J: TRBJ1-6
D: TRBD1
DNA: TGTGCCAGCAGGCAGGGGGCGGGAAATTCACCCCTCCACTTT
CDR3: CASRQGAGNSPLHF

size: NA
V: TRBV13
J: TRBJ2-5
D: NA
DNA: TGTGCCAGCAGCACCCGCGGTTGGGAACGGACCCAGTACTTC
CDR3: CASSTRGWERTQYF

size: NA
V: TRBV13
J: TRBJ2-1
D: NA
DNA: TGTGCCAGCAGACATCAGGGCAATGAGCAGTTCTTC
CDR3: CASRHQGNEQFF

size: NA
V: TRBV30
J: TRBJ2-1
D: NA
DNA: TGTGCCTGGAGTCAATCGAGCTCGGGGCTGTTCTTC
CDR3: CAWSQSSSGLFF

size: once
V: TRBV7-9
J: TRBJ2-5
D: NA
DNA: TGTGCCAGCAGCAGGCCGGGACCCGGAGGGGTTACCCAGTACTTC
CDR3: CASSRPGPGGVTQYF

size: NA
V: TRBV19
J: TRBJ2-3
D: TRBD1
DNA: TGTGCCAGTAGCTGGACAGGGGGTACAGATACGCAGTATTTT
CDR3: CASSWTGGTDTQYF

size: NA
V: TRBV5-6
J: TRBJ2-3
D: TRBD2
DNA: TGTGCCAGCAGCCCCCGGGTAGCGGGAAGCACAGATACGCAGTATTTT
CDR3: CASSPRVAGSTDTQYF

size: NA
V: TRBV19
J: TRBJ2-6
D: NA
DNA: TGTGCCAGTAGTATAGCTCCTGGACGTGAGGAGGACACTGGGGCCAACGTCCTGACTTTC
CDR3: CASSIAPGREEDTGANVLTF

size: NA
V: TRBV6-5
J: TRBJ1-1
D: NA
DNA: TGTGCCAGCAGACCCTCGCAGGGGACAGCTTTCTTT
CDR3: CASRPSQGTAFF

size: NA
V: TRBV28
J: TRBJ2-1
D: NA
DNA: TGTGCCAGCAGTTCAAGACTTCCATCCTACAATGAGCAGTTCTTC
CDR3: CASSSRLPSYNEQFF

size: NA
V: TRBV5-1
J: TRBJ2-5
D: TRBD1
DNA: TGCGCCAGCAGCCCCTCGACAGGGGCCCGGGAGCAGTACTTC
CDR3: CASSPSTGAREQYF

size: NA
V: TRBV18
J: TRBJ2-1
D: TRBD1
DNA: TGTGCCAGCTCACCCGGGACAGGGGAGCGTGAGCAGTTCTTC
CDR3: CASSPGTGEREQFF

size: NA
V: TRBV7-7
J: TRBJ2-1
D: NA
DNA: TGTGCTAGCAGCTTAGCGCCTGTCTTTAGCGACTCCTACAATGAGCAGTTCTTC
CDR3: CASSLAPVFSDSYNEQFF

size: NA
V: TRBV27
J: TRBJ1-1
D: TRBD1
DNA: TGTGCCAGCAGGAAGACAGGGGCGGACACTGAAGCTTTCTTT
CDR3: CASRKTGADTEAFF

size: once
V: TRBV9
J: TRBJ1-2
D: NA
DNA: TGTGCCAGCAGCGTAGGGGGCGGCCGGGGCTACACCTTC
CDR3: CASSVGGGRGYTF

size: NA
V: TRBV10-2
J: TRBJ2-3
D: TRBD1
DNA: TGCGCCAGCAGTGGGGACAGATTGATGATCACAGATACGCAGTATTTT
CDR3: CASSGDRLMITDTQYF

size: NA
V: TRBV28
J: TRBJ2-1
D: NA
DNA: TGTGCCAGCAGTTTGCCTCTGAGGGGGGACTCCTACAATGAGCAGTTCTTC
CDR3: CASSLPLRGDSYNEQFF

size: NA
V: TRBV13
J: TRBJ2-5
D: TRBD1
DNA: TGTGCCAGCAGCTACGGACAGGGGGCAGAGACCCAGTACTTC
CDR3: CASSYGQGAETQYF

size: NA
V: TRBV6-1
J: TRBJ1-1
D: NA
DNA: TGTGCCAGCAATACAGGGACGAACACTGAAGCTTTCTTT
CDR3: CASNTGTNTEAFF

size: NA
V: TRBV27
J: TRBJ2-2
D: TRBD2
DNA: TGTGCCAGCAATCCGGGACAGGGCGGGACTAGCGGTGACACCGGGGAGCTGTTTTTT
CDR3: CASNPGQGGTSGDTGELFF

size: NA
V: TRBV15
J: TRBJ1-6
D: TRBD1
DNA: TGTGCCACCAGCCCAAGGCGGACAGGGACTTCGAATTCACCCCTCCACTTT
CDR3: CATSPRRTGTSNSPLHF

size: NA
V: TRBV7-6
J: TRBJ2-7
D: NA
DNA: TGTGCCAGCAGCCGGACCGGGAGCTCCGAGCAGTACTTC
CDR3: CASSRTGSSEQYF

size: NA
V: TRBV11-2
J: TRBJ2-7
D: TRBD1
DNA: TGTGCCAGCAGCCAAACAGGGGGGCCTTACGAGCAGTACTTC
CDR3: CASSQTGGPYEQYF

size: NA
V: TRBV7-3
J: TRBJ2-7
D: NA
DNA: TGTGCCAGCAGCTTACTACAGGGCTACGAGCAGTACTTC
CDR3: CASSLLQGYEQYF

size: NA
V: TRBV28
J: TRBJ1-1
D: NA
DNA: TGTGCCAGCAGTTTCCCCCACAGTATGAACACTGAAGCTTTCTTT
CDR3: CASSFPHSMNTEAFF

size: NA
V: TRBV4-1
J: TRBJ1-5
D: NA
DNA: TGCGCCAGCAGCTCTGAGGGACCGAGCAATCAGCCCCAGCATTTT
CDR3: CASSSEGPSNQPQHF

size: once
V: TRBV6-1
J: TRBJ2-1
D: TRBD2
DNA: TGTGCCTCCAGTGAAGAGACTAGCGGGAGCAATGAGCAGTTCTTC
CDR3: CASSEETSGSNEQFF

size: once
V: TRBV2
J: TRBJ2-7
D: NA
DNA: TGTGCCAGCAGCGGTTACGAGCAGTACTTC
CDR3: CASSGYEQYF

size: NA
V: TRBV18
J: TRBJ2-5
D: NA
DNA: TGTGCCAGCTCACCGTACGCAGGGAGGAGAGAGACCCAGTACTTC
CDR3: CASSPYAGRRETQYF

size: NA
V: TRBV5-1
J: TRBJ1-3
D: NA
DNA: TGCGCCAGCAGCTTGTCCCAGGCCTCTGGAAACACCATATATTTT
CDR3: CASSLSQASGNTIYF

size: NA
V: TRBV4-1
J: TRBJ1-5
D: NA
DNA: TGCGCCAGCAGCCAAGGGGATGGCTGGAGTCAGCCCCAGCATTTT
CDR3: CASSQGDGWSQPQHF

size: NA
V: TRBV5-6
J: TRBJ2-7
D: NA
DNA: TGTGCCAGCAGCTTGGGAGTTGGACGGAGCTACGAGCAGTACTTC
CDR3: CASSLGVGRSYEQYF

size: NA
V: TRBV19
J: TRBJ1-6
D: NA
DNA: TGTGCCAGTAGTAACCGACGGATAGTGACCTATAATTCACCCCTCCACTTT
CDR3: CASSNRRIVTYNSPLHF

size: NA
V: TRBV6-6
J: TRBJ1-5
D: NA
DNA: TGTGCCAGCAGGGTAACTACAGGAGTCAATCAGCCCCAGCATTTT
CDR3: CASRVTTGVNQPQHF

size: once
V: TRBV25-1
J: TRBJ2-7
D: NA
DNA: TGTGCCACCTTAAAGTCGTCAGGGGCCCATTATTTC
CDR3: CATLKSSGAHYF

size: NA
V: TRBV5-1
J: TRBJ2-2
D: TRBD2
DNA: TGCGCCAGCAGCTTCAGGGGGGTACCCGGGACTAGCAGAGTTTATAACACCGGGGAGCTGTTTTTT
CDR3: CASSFRGVPGTSRVYNTGELFF

size: NA
V: TRBV11-2
J: TRBJ2-1
D: TRBD2
DNA: TGTGCCAGCAGCTTAGTTGTAGCGGGAGGGCCCCCCTACAATGAGCAGTTCTTC
CDR3: CASSLVVAGGPPYNEQFF

size: NA
V: TRBV4-1
J: TRBJ1-1
D: TRBD1
DNA: TGCGCCAGCAGCCACCCTGGACAGGGAGGTACTGAAGCTTTCTTT
CDR3: CASSHPGQGGTEAFF

size: NA
V: TRBV18
J: TRBJ2-4
D: NA
DNA: TGTGCCAGCTCACCAGCCACTGGCCGGGACAACGGGCAGTACTTC
CDR3: CASSPATGRDNGQYF

size: NA
V: TRBV7-9
J: TRBJ2-1
D: TRBD1
DNA: TGTGCCAGCAGCTTCATAGAGGGGGCTCGGTACAATGAGCAGTTCTTC
CDR3: CASSFIEGARYNEQFF

size: NA
V: TRBV25-1
J: TRBJ2-7
D: TRBD1
DNA: TGTGCCAGCAGTGCCTCGGACAGGGTGGGAGAGCAGTACTTC
CDR3: CASSASDRVGEQYF

size: NA
V: TRBV7-8
J: TRBJ2-7
D: TRBD1
DNA: TGTGCCAGCAGGATGGACAGGGGACGGGACGAGCAGTACTTC
CDR3: CASRMDRGRDEQYF

size: NA
V: TRBV5-1
J: TRBJ2-7
D: NA
DNA: TGCGCCAGCAGCTTGGCCCAGAAGGGTGACGAGCAGTACTTC
CDR3: CASSLAQKGDEQYF

size: NA
V: TRBV2
J: TRBJ2-3
D: NA
DNA: TGTGCCAGCAGTGAATTCGGCCCAGATACGCAGTATTTT
CDR3: CASSEFGPDTQYF

size: once
V: TRBV2
J: TRBJ1-5
D: NA
DNA: TGTGCCAGCAGCTCCGGGTTGAGGCAGCCCCAGCATTTT
CDR3: CASSSGLRQPQHF

size: NA
V: TRBV11-2
J: TRBJ1-4
D: NA
DNA: TGTGCCAGCACCGCAACAGGGAGTGAAAAACTGTTTTTT
CDR3: CASTATGSEKLFF

size: NA
V: TRBV30
J: TRBJ2-3
D: TRBD2
DNA: TGTGCCTGGAGGTCAGGACTAGCGGAGGTTGTATGGGGCACAGATACGCAGTATTTT
CDR3: CAWRSGLAEVVWGTDTQYF